These 17 T cell receptor beta chains were sequenced from one sample in a study of T-cell reconstitution after alpha-beta-depleted transplantation in children. Preparing the TCRbeta library involved the use of unique molecular identifiers. From the PCR reads, TCRdb called clonotypes with MiXCR, one entry per CDR3 protein. The sample records about 400,000 distinct CDR3 sequences, around 21% being singletons. The starting material was PBMCs from the stem cell graft donor, obtained from the stem cell graft. The receptors come from a human donor who donated a stem cell graft to a child with acute myeloid leukemia.

This clonotype was detected once. One end of the junction is discordant with germline, which a read error may explain. The rearrangement uses TRBV20-1 and TRBJ2-3; TRBD2 matches 12 bases. The germline V gene has CDR1 DFQATT and CDR2 SNEGSKA (reference sequence). The CDR3 loop spans 17 amino acids. The CDR3 nucleotides are TGCTGTGCTCCCCTAGCGGGAGGGAGGGCGTACACAGATACGCAGTATTTT. This gives the protein CCAPLAGGRAYTDTQYF.

This clonotype turned up a few times. V gene TRBV29-1 combines with J gene TRBJ2-7; a weak D match, TRBD1 (5 bases). CDR3 size: 12 residues. Germline V CDR1 and CDR2: SQVTM, ANQGSEA. The V gene lost 0 bases and the J gene lost 7 bases, with 10 bases spanning the gap. The CDR3 nucleotides read TGCAGCGTTGAAGATGGGGCTAATGAGCAGTACTTC. Translation gives CSVEDGANEQYF.

The chain joins TRBV20-1 to TRBJ2-2; TRBD2 matches 10 bases. Germline loops: CDR1 DFQATT, CDR2 SNEGSKA (reference sequence). The length of the CDR3 is 16 residues. The V gene end was trimmed by 3 bases and the J gene end by 0 bases; junction bases not matched to a gene: 4. The CDR3 coding sequence is TGCAGTGCTAGGGCTAGCGGGAGACCGAACACCGGGGAGCTGTTTTTT. Residues: CSARASGRPNTGELFF.

This clonotype appeared a few times. V is TRBV5-6 and J is TRBJ2-1, with 8 bases lining up with TRBD2. The CDR3 contains 15 residues. Trimming cost V 4 bases and J 4 bases; bases outside gene matches: 7. Germline V gene sequence: CDR1 SGHDT, CDR2 YYEEEE. The CDR3 coding sequence is TGTGCCAGCAGCCGCCGCAGCGGGAGTTACAATGAGCAGTTCTTC. Protein: CASSRRSGSYNEQFF.

This clonotype showed up just a few times. V and J are TRBV6-5 and TRBJ2-2, with no clear D. The CDR3 is 12 amino acids. Trimming cost V 1 base and J 7 bases, with 4 bases left between them. Looked up from germline, CDR1 is MNHEY and CDR2 is SVGAGI. This CDR3 is CASSYLYGELFF. The CDR3 nucleotides read TGTGCCAGCAGTTACTTGTACGGGGAGCTGTTTTTT.

This clonotype was picked up many times. V and J are TRBV20-1 and TRBJ1-1; no clear D gene. The CDR3 is 12 amino acids. V gave up 6 bases and J gave up 0 bases, with 8 bases separating them. The germline gives CDR1 DFQATT, CDR2 SNEGSKA (reference sequence). CDR3 coding DNA: TGCAGTGCCGCTGCAGTGAACACTGAAGCTTTCTTT. It specifies CSAAAVNTEAFF.

At least ten counts were recorded for this clonotype. The gene calls are TRBV20-1 and TRBJ2-7; D is perhaps TRBD1 (5 bases). V was shortened by 1 base and J by 3 bases, with 7 bases between the two germline ends. CDR3 size: 12 residues. Germline CDR1 reads DFQATT; CDR2 reads SNEGSKA (reference sequence). CDR3 sequence (DNA): TGCAGTGCTAGAGTCCAGGGCTACGAGCAGTACTTC. Translation: CSARVQGYEQYF.

This clonotype was counted ten times or more. The J gene is TRBJ2-3, the V gene TRBV15; D gene ambiguous. Germline loops: CDR1 LNHNV, CDR2 YYDKDF (reference sequence). The CDR3 contains 15 residues. V shed 4 bases and J shed 4 bases, with 15 bases lying between them. The CDR3 bases are TGTGCCACCAGCAAGGGTAGCCATCGGCCAGATACGCAGTATTTT. It specifies CATSKGSHRPDTQYF.

The chain employs TRBV29-1 and TRBJ1-1, with 8 nucleotides matching TRBD1. Germline lookup yields CDR1 SQVTM and CDR2 ANQGSEA. The CDR3 extends over 14 amino acids. After removal of 2 bases from V and 5 bases from J, the junction contained 7 bases not matched to a gene. The CDR3 DNA sequence: TGCAGCGTTGAACTAGGACAGGGAGGGACTGAAGCTTTCTTT. Translating it yields CSVELGQGGTEAFF.

For this clonotype: A much larger clone is a single base away; this may be a read error. This chain connects TRBV29-1 to TRBJ2-7; D is possibly TRBD1 (7 bases). Trimming removed 7 bases from V and 5 bases from J, with 18 bases in between. Germline CDR1 reads SQVTM; CDR2 reads ANQGSEA. The CDR3 is 13 amino acids. CDR3 sequence (DNA): TGCAGCGAAGCAGGCGGGACAGCAAACGAGCAGTACTTC. This codes for CSEAGGTANEQYF.

This clonotype was counted between two and nine times. This chain joins TRBV5-6 and TRBJ2-1; perhaps TRBD1 as D (5 bases). The germline V and J ends were trimmed by 2 bases and 0 bases, with 15 bases remaining between them. In germline, CDR1 is SGHDT, CDR2 YYEEEE. The CDR3 is 17 residues long. CDR3 protein: CASSFGQGFSSYNEQFF. The CDR3 nucleotides are TGTGCCAGCAGCTTCGGGCAGGGTTTTAGCTCCTACAATGAGCAGTTCTTC.

This clonotype was observed a handful of times. V is TRBV12-3 or TRBV12-4 and J is TRBJ2-7; no firm D call. Trimming took off 5 bases at V and 2 bases at J, with 10 bases between the two ends. This CDR3 region has 13 residues. The CDR3 sequence is CASSPSRTYEQYF. CDR3 DNA sequence: TGTGCCAGCAGTCCCTCAAGGACCTACGAGCAGTACTTC.

This rearrangement joins TRBV7-9 to TRBJ2-2; unclear D gene. This CDR3 comprises 15 residues. Deletions cut 2 bases from V and 0 bases from J, with 7 bases between. The germline V gene has CDR1 SEHNR and CDR2 FQNEAQ (reference sequence). The CDR3 sequence: CASSLLRSNTGELFF. The CDR3 coding sequence is TGTGCCAGCAGCTTACTTCGATCGAACACCGGGGAGCTGTTTTTT. Supplemented by reference TRBV7-9 and TRBJ2-2, the full variable domain reads DTGVSQNPRHKITKRGQNVTFRCDPISEHNRLYWYRQTLGQGPEFLTYFQNEAQLEKSRLLSDRFSAERPKGSFSTLEIQRTEQGDSAMYLCASSLLRSNTGELFFGEGSRLTVL.

This clonotype has just a few counts. This rearrangement joins TRBV6-5 to TRBJ1-5; a possible D gene is TRBD1 (5 bases). Germline V gene lookup returns CDR1 MNHEY and CDR2 SVGAGI. Deletions cut 4 bases from V and 0 bases from J, with 10 bases between. This CDR3 has 15 amino acids. The chain's CDR3 is CASSFGHVSNQPQHF. The CDR3 bases are TGTGCCAGCAGTTTTGGACACGTTAGCAATCAGCCCCAGCATTTT.

V is TRBV7-3 and J is TRBJ2-2; a possible D gene is TRBD1 (6 bases). CDR1 SGHTA and CDR2 FQGTGA come from the germline V gene. This CDR3 comprises 14 residues. The ends were cut back, 0 bases at V and 4 bases at J, with 6 bases in the middle. CDR3 residues: CASSLTGATGELFF. In DNA form, the CDR3 reads TGTGCCAGCAGCTTAACGGGGGCCACCGGGGAGCTGTTTTTT.

This clonotype turned up a few times. The rearrangement links TRBV10-3 to TRBJ1-6; 9 bases agree with TRBD1. The CDR3 extends over 16 amino acids. Germline lookup yields CDR1 ENHRY and CDR2 SYGVKD. J was trimmed by 9 bases and V by 0 bases; bases with no gene match: 6. CDR3 in DNA: TGTGCCATCAGTGAGTCGACGGGACAGGGCTTTTCACCCCTCCACTTT. Protein sequence: CAISESTGQGFSPLHF.

This chain joins TRBV5-1 and TRBJ2-7; D is uncertain. Germline CDR1 is SGHRS and CDR2 is YFSETQ. The V and J ends lost 2 bases and 4 bases respectively, with 7 bases between them. The length of the CDR3 is 12 residues. In DNA, the CDR3 is TGCGCCAGCAGCTTATACCGATACGAGCAGTACTTC. As protein: CASSLYRYEQYF.